Each of the 26 T cell receptor beta chains below was sequenced from the same sample in a study of blood T cell repertoires in COVID-19. TCRdb keeps only in-frame clones here, not all; method: immunoSEQ multiplex PCR. Counted here are hundreds of thousands of clones, 85% to 90% occurring once; the ten biggest clones make up 1% to 1.3%. Material: PBMCs or T cells enriched from blood (not recorded which). These receptors were taken from a man aged 25 to 45 who had recovered from COVID-19.

This clone was recorded only once. The V call is TRBV2, the J call TRBJ2-1; 14 bases line up with TRBD2. The J segment lost 6 bases and the V segment lost 6 bases, leaving 4 bases of the junction unmatched. The CDR3 loop spans 15 amino acids. Germline CDR1 and CDR2: SNHLY and FYNNEI. The CDR3 nucleotides read TGTGCCAGCAGCTCCGGGACTAGCGGGGGCAATGAGCAGTTCTTC. Its protein is CASSSGTSGGNEQFF. Filled out from reference TRBV2 and TRBJ2-1, the complete variable domain reads EPEVTQTPSHQVTQMGQEVILRCVPISNHLYFYWYRQILGQKVEFLVSFYNNEISEKSEIFDDQFSVERPDGSNFTLKIRSTKLEDSAMYFCASSSGTSGGNEQFFGPGTRLTVL.

The chain employs TRBV5-1 and TRBJ2-2; 12 bases match TRBD2. This CDR3 spans 19 amino acids. Germline V gene lookup returns CDR1 SGHRS and CDR2 YFSETQ. V lost 0 bases to trimming and J lost 0 bases; unmatched junction nucleotides: 6. CDR3 DNA: TGCGCCAGCAGCTTGGATCCGCGGACTAGCGGGACGAACACCGGGGAGCTGTTTTTT. This codes for CASSLDPRTSGTNTGELFF.

The CDR3 coding sequence is TGCGCCAGCAGCTTGGCCCCACTAGCGGAGCAGTTCTTC. This encodes CASSLAPLAEQFF. J is TRBJ2-1 and V is TRBV5-1; the match to TRBD2 covers 7 bases. The CDR3 has 13 amino acids. CDR1 is SGHRS, CDR2 YFSETQ, per germline. With 0 bases clipped from V and 10 bases from J, the junction kept 4 bases outside the gene matches.

This chain joins TRBV5-6 and TRBJ1-4; no clear D. Germline V lookup: CDR1 SGHDT, CDR2 YYEEEE. Trimming took off 2 bases at V and 0 bases at J, with 14 bases between the two ends. This CDR3 contains 17 residues. The CDR3 DNA reads TGTGCCAGCAGCTTCAGTCACAGCCTTGCAACTAATGAAAAACTGTTTTTT. Protein sequence: CASSFSHSLATNEKLFF.

V is TRBV24-1 and J is TRBJ2-3; 8 nucleotides align to TRBD2. CDR3 length equals 14 residues. The V gene end was trimmed by 7 bases and the J gene end by 3 bases; junction bases not matched to a gene: 5. Germline-derived CDR1 and CDR2 are KGHDR and SFDVKD. CDR3 sequence (DNA): TGTGCCACCAGCCCGGGACTAGAGACAGATACGCAGTATTTT. This translates into CATSPGLETDTQYF.

The chain recombines TRBV28 with TRBJ2-1; possible D gene TRBD1, 5 bases. Trimming took 6 bases from V and 3 from J, leaving 15 bases between them. The V gene's germline CDR1 is MDHEN and CDR2 SYDVKM. This CDR3 is 15 amino acids long. CDR3 nucleotides: TGTGCCAGCAGCCACCGAAGACAGCTCTACAATGAGCAGTTCTTC. This codes for CASSHRRQLYNEQFF.

V gene TRBV7-9 combines with J gene TRBJ1-4; possibly TRBD1 for D (5 bases). CDR3 length: 18 residues. Trimming took 5 bases from V and 5 from J, leaving 24 bases between them. The V gene's germline CDR1 is SEHNR and CDR2 FQNEAQ (reference sequence). The CDR3 bases are TGTGCCAGCAGCAAGGGGCCCCAGGTTGGGAATAGGAATGAAAAACTGTTTTTT. Translation gives CASSKGPQVGNRNEKLFF. Looking up the rest from reference TRBV7-9 and TRBJ1-4 gives the full variable domain: DTGVSQNPRHKITKRGQNVTFRCDPISEHNRLYWYRQTLGQGPEFLTYFQNEAQLEKSRLLSDRFSAERPKGSFSTLEIQRTEQGDSAMYLCASSKGPQVGNRNEKLFFGSGTQLSVL.

The chain joins TRBV30 to TRBJ1-5, with 10 bases aligning to TRBD1. The CDR3 has 15 amino acids. The germline CDR1 and CDR2 sequences are GTSNPN and SVGIG (reference sequence). J gave up 0 bases and V 5 bases, and 4 bases lay outside the gene matches. CDR3 coding DNA: TGTGCCTGGGACAGGGGGCCGTATAGCAATCAGCCCCAGCATTTT. Its translation: CAWDRGPYSNQPQHF.

This sequence joins TRBV2 and TRBJ1-2; D gene uncertain. V lost 3 bases and J lost 8, with 13 bases in between. The germline CDR1 and CDR2 sequences are SNHLY and FYNNEI. The CDR3 spans 13 residues. The CDR3 region has the DNA TGTGCCAGCAGTGACTCAACCCCGGGGGGCTACACCTTC. This sequence encodes CASSDSTPGGYTF.

The chain is built from TRBV18 and TRBJ2-5; D is possibly TRBD2 (5 bases). Germline V CDR1 and CDR2: KGHSH, LQKENI. The CDR3 runs to 11 residues. Trimming took off 8 bases at V and 2 bases at J, with 6 bases between the two ends. For the CDR3, the DNA is TGTGCCAGCCGAGGGCAAGAGACCCAGTACTTC. Amino acid sequence: CASRGQETQYF.

The rearrangement joins TRBV19 to TRBJ2-7; possibly TRBD1 for D (5 bases). CDR1 is LNHDA, CDR2 SQIVND, per germline (reference sequence). Trimming took 5 bases from V and 2 from J, leaving 16 bases between them. The CDR3 consists of 15 residues. CDR3 region: CASSQGYREPYEQYF. In nucleotides, the CDR3 is TGTGCCAGTAGTCAGGGATATAGGGAACCCTACGAGCAGTACTTC.

J is TRBJ1-1 and V is TRBV7-6; possible D gene TRBD1, 5 bases. Deletions cut 1 base from V and 6 bases from J, with 15 bases between. Looked up from germline, CDR1 is SGHVS and CDR2 is FNYEAQ. The CDR3 contains 15 residues. In nucleotides, the CDR3 is TGTGCCAGCAGCTTAGAGCCGGGGGGGGACCCTGAAGCTTTCTTT. Its protein is CASSLEPGGDPEAFF. The whole variable domain, remainder taken from reference TRBV7-6 and TRBJ1-1, is GAGVSQSPRYKVTKRGQDVALRCDPISGHVSLYWYRQALGQGPEFLTYFNYEAQQDKSGLPNDRFSAERPEGSISTLTIQRTEQRDSAMYRCASSLEPGGDPEAFFGQGTRLTVV.

This clone was recorded once. The chain employs TRBV24-1 and TRBJ1-2; D perhaps matches TRBD1 (6 bases). There are 14 residues in the CDR3. CDR1 is KGHDR and CDR2 is SFDVKD in the germline V gene. Trimming stripped 2 bases from V and 7 bases from J, with 13 bases between. CDR3 region: CATSDSRGSVGYTF. CDR3 DNA sequence: TGTGCCACCAGTGATTCCAGGGGCTCGGTTGGCTACACCTTC.

The chain links TRBV7-9 to TRBJ2-7; 8 positions match TRBD2. This CDR3 is 15 amino acids long. The junction had 5 bases not matched to a gene; V was cut back by 1 base and J by 3 bases. From germline, CDR1 is SEHNR and CDR2 FQNEAQ (reference sequence). The chain's CDR3 is CASSLDSGILYEQYF. The DNA of the CDR3 is TGTGCCAGCAGCTTAGATAGCGGGATACTCTACGAGCAGTACTTC.

J is TRBJ2-1 and V is TRBV12-3 or TRBV12-4; 9 bases line up with TRBD1. Trimming took 4 bases from V and 14 from J; bases not matched to a gene: 3. CDR3 length: 11 residues. The CDR3 region has the DNA TGTGCCAGCAGTTGGGGACAGGGAGAGTTCTTC. This sequence encodes CASSWGQGEFF.

The chain employs TRBV28 and TRBJ1-4, with a possible D match to TRBD1 (5 bases). This CDR3 comprises 15 residues. Germline V gene lookup returns CDR1 MDHEN and CDR2 SYDVKM. V lost 5 bases, J lost 3 bases, and 13 bases lay in between. In nucleotides, the CDR3 is TGTGCCAGCAGTACTCGCAGGGCGGCTAATGAAAAACTGTTTTTT. Translating gives CASSTRRAANEKLFF. The whole variable domain, filled in from reference TRBV28 and TRBJ1-4, reads DVKVTQSSRYLVKRTGEKVFLECVQDMDHENMFWYRQDPGLGLRLIYFSYDVKMKEKGDIPEGYSVSREKKERFSLILESASTNQTSMYLCASSTRRAANEKLFFGSGTQLSVL.

The chain combines TRBV5-4 with TRBJ2-1; D ambiguous. This CDR3 has 15 amino acids. Germline V gene sequence: CDR1 SGHNT, CDR2 YYREEE (reference sequence). V shed 2 bases and J shed 3 bases, with 12 bases lying between them. The CDR3 coding sequence is TGTGCCAGCAGCTTAAGTTCCCTAAGCTACAATGAGCAGTTCTTC. It specifies CASSLSSLSYNEQFF. The variable domain in full, completed from reference TRBV5-4 and TRBJ2-1, reads ETGVTQSPTHLIKTRGQQVTLRCSSQSGHNTVSWYQQALGQGPQFIFQYYREEENGRGNFPPRFSGLQFPNYSSELNVNALELDDSALYLCASSLSSLSYNEQFFGPGTRLTVL.

The rearrangement uses TRBV5-4 and TRBJ2-1; 9 nucleotides line up with TRBD2. V gave up 1 base and J gave up 5 bases; unmatched junction bases: 7. CDR1 is SGHNT and CDR2 is YYREEE in the germline V gene (reference sequence). The CDR3 covers 16 residues. CDR3 sequence reads: CASSLKSGRPHNEQFF. The CDR3 nucleotides are TGTGCCAGCAGCTTGAAGAGCGGGAGGCCCCACAATGAGCAGTTCTTC. Full variable domain (outside the CDR3, taken from reference TRBV5-4 and TRBJ2-1): ETGVTQSPTHLIKTRGQQVTLRCSSQSGHNTVSWYQQALGQGPQFIFQYYREEENGRGNFPPRFSGLQFPNYSSELNVNALELDDSALYLCASSLKSGRPHNEQFFGPGTRLTVL.

The J gene is TRBJ1-6, the V gene TRBV3-1 (or the pseudogene TRBV3-2), with D unclear. The germline gives CDR1 LGHDT, CDR2 YNNKEL (reference sequence). The CDR3 runs 15 residues. The V gene lost 0 bases and the J gene lost 4 bases, with 7 bases spanning the gap. CDR3 nucleotide sequence: TGTGCCAGCAGCCAAGATGCGGGGTATAATTCACCCCTCCACTTT. Translating it yields CASSQDAGYNSPLHF.

This chain uses TRBV4-1 with TRBJ2-1; D is possibly TRBD2 (6 bases). Per the germline V gene, CDR1 is MGHRA and CDR2 is YSYEKL. Trimming shortened V by 1 base and J by 4 bases, and 11 bases separated the two germline ends. CDR3 length: 15 residues. CDR3 sequence (DNA): TGCGCCAGCAGCCAAGTCCGAGGGAGGTACAATGAGCAGTTCTTC. It yields the protein CASSQVRGRYNEQFF.

The chain's CDR3 is CASSERIAEASYNEQFF. The CDR3 DNA sequence: TGTGCCAGCAGCGAGCGGATAGCGGAAGCCTCCTACAATGAGCAGTTCTTC. The J gene is TRBJ2-1, the V gene TRBV9; tentative D call: TRBD2 (6 bases). CDR1 SGDLS and CDR2 YYNGEE come from the germline V gene. Trimming left V 3 bases short and J 0 bases short, with 16 bases between. The CDR3 is 17 residues long.

The chain employs TRBV7-2 and TRBJ2-7; a possible D gene is TRBD1 (5 bases). Germline V lookup: CDR1 SGHTA, CDR2 FQGNSA. V dropped 4 bases and J dropped 0 bases, with 10 bases sitting between them. This CDR3 has 14 residues. In DNA, the CDR3 is TGTGCCAGCAGCTCCCACGGACACTCCTACGAGCAGTACTTC. Protein product: CASSSHGHSYEQYF.

This clone was picked up a small number of times. The chain couples TRBV5-4 to TRBJ1-2; TRBD1 aligns across 7 bases. Trimming at V came to 4 bases and at J to 4 bases, leaving 10 bases not matched to a gene. Germline values: CDR1 SGHNT, CDR2 YYREEE (reference sequence). This CDR3 spans 15 amino acids. The CDR3 bases are TGTGCCAGCAGCAAACTATTGGGACAGAGCTATGGCTACACCTTC. This encodes CASSKLLGQSYGYTF.

The genes are TRBV13 and TRBJ2-7; D remains ambiguous. This CDR3 region has 14 residues. From germline, CDR1 is PRHDT and CDR2 FYEKMQ (reference sequence). Trimming pared 5 bases from V and 0 bases from J, leaving 11 bases between. CDR3 region: CASSPPGGSYEQYF. The DNA of the CDR3 is TGTGCCAGCAGCCCCCCCGGCGGCTCCTACGAGCAGTACTTC.

The chain recombines TRBV5-4 with TRBJ2-3, with 7 positions matching TRBD1. Germline V CDR1 and CDR2: SGHNT, YYREEE (reference sequence). This CDR3 contains 14 residues. V shed 5 bases, J shed 0 bases, and the junction held 3 bases outside the gene matches. This chain's CDR3 is CASRWDSSTDTQYF. CDR3 sequence (DNA): TGTGCCAGCAGGTGGGACAGTAGCACAGATACGCAGTATTTT.

The chain combines TRBV12-3 or TRBV12-4 with TRBJ1-3; D unresolved. CDR3 length: 13 amino acids. V was clipped by 0 bases and J by 6 bases, with 6 bases between them. The CDR3 sequence is CASSLAQINTIYF. The CDR3 DNA is TGTGCCAGCAGTTTAGCACAGATAAACACCATATATTTT.